The 25 T cell receptor beta chains presented below share a single source sample, sequenced in a study of post-analysis software for immune sequencing data. cDNA libraries for TCR beta contained unique molecular identifiers. MiXCR, applied by TCRdb to the PCR reads, yields one record per CDR3 protein. The repertoire holds roughly 570,000 distinct CDR3 sequences, with 34% as singletons. Antigen specificity for these receptors is unknown. General study results and limits: Higher frequency in patients than in controls was seen for five TRBV segments, with TRBV5-6, TRBV5-1 and TRBV20-1 among them.

Sequencing was done on a sample of blood. These receptors all stem from a girl under 18 with multiple sclerosis.

A note on this clonotype: Given a much more abundant clone one base away, this may be a read error. The genes are TRBV20-1 and TRBJ2-1; D unclear. The CDR3 length is 10 residues. Between the trimmed V and J ends, which lost 5 bases and 6 bases, there was a span of 5 bases. CDR1 is DFQATT, CDR2 SNEGSKA, per germline (reference sequence). CDR3 sequence (DNA): TGCAGTGCTGGTTTCAATGAGCAGTTCTTC. Translated, it gives CSAGFNEQFF.

Only a few counts were recorded for this clonotype. The chain couples TRBV20-1 to TRBJ2-1; no reliable D call. The CDR3 has 14 residues. CDR1 and CDR2 from the germline V gene are DFQATT and SNEGSKA (reference sequence). The V end was cut by 4 bases, the J end by 4 bases, with 14 bases between. The DNA of the CDR3 is TGCAGTGCTAAACAGACGATACGTTACAATGAGCAGTTCTTC. Translating gives CSAKQTIRYNEQFF.

The chain combines TRBV4-1 with TRBJ2-3; D is unresolved. The germline V and J ends were trimmed by 4 bases and 4 bases, with 12 bases remaining between them. The CDR3 length is 14 residues. Germline V gene sequence: CDR1 MGHRA, CDR2 YSYEKL. CDR3 bases: TGCGCCAGCAGCCGTGCCGGGCTCGCAGATACGCAGTATTTT. Its protein product is CASSRAGLADTQYF.

This sequence joins TRBV5-1 and TRBJ2-5, with D unclear. The CDR3 is 13 residues long. The V end was cut by 0 bases, the J end by 7 bases, with 10 bases between. CDR1 and CDR2 (germline): SGHRS, YFSETQ. CDR3 in amino acids: CASSLEGFGTQYF. As DNA, the CDR3 is TGCGCCAGCAGCTTGGAAGGTTTTGGGACCCAGTACTTC.

This clonotype occurred a few times. The chain recombines TRBV9 with TRBJ2-7, with D perhaps TRBD1 (7 bases). In germline, CDR1 is SGDLS, CDR2 YYNGEE. Trimming pared 3 bases from V and 2 bases from J, leaving 18 bases between. CDR3 length: 16 residues. The CDR3 region has the DNA TGTGCCAGCAGCGCGGGGGACCGGGACAGTCCCTACGAGCAGTACTTC. The encoded protein is CASSAGDRDSPYEQYF.

The chain recombines TRBV9 with TRBJ2-1; 9 bases fit TRBD1. The CDR3 runs to 17 residues. V lost 8 bases and J lost 10; bases outside the gene matches: 22. Germline V gives CDR1 SGDLS, CDR2 YYNGEE. CDR3 in DNA: TGTGCCAGTGCGCGAGGGCAGGGACAGGGAAGAATGGGAGAGCAGTTCTTC. Translation: CASARGQGQGRMGEQFF.

This clonotype was seen only a few times. The CDR3 loop reads CASSQGQGHNEQFF. Here the CDR3 DNA reads TGTGCCAGCTCGCAAGGACAGGGCCACAATGAGCAGTTCTTC. The chain couples TRBV18 to TRBJ2-1, with 8 bases aligning to TRBD1. The CDR3 runs 14 residues. With 6 bases clipped from V and 5 bases from J, the junction kept 6 bases outside the gene matches. In germline, CDR1 is KGHSH, CDR2 LQKENI.

This clonotype was observed a handful of times. The J gene is TRBJ1-2, the V gene TRBV25-1; D perhaps matches TRBD1 (5 bases). Germline V lookup: CDR1 MGHDK, CDR2 SYGVNS. There are 15 residues in the CDR3. V was clipped by 2 bases and J by 3 bases, with 13 bases between them. DNA of the CDR3: TGTGCCAGCAGTGAAGGGACGGTACTGGACTATGGCTACACCTTC. Its translation is CASSEGTVLDYGYTF.

The V and J genes are TRBV5-1 and TRBJ2-3; 8 nucleotides align to TRBD2. The ends lost 4 bases at V and 2 bases at J; junction bases unmatched: 12. The CDR3 loop spans 17 amino acids. Germline-derived CDR1 and CDR2 are SGHRS and YFSETQ. The DNA of the CDR3 is TGCGCCAGCAGCGGCAAATCAGCGGGGGAGTCCACAGATACGCAGTATTTT. Residues: CASSGKSAGESTDTQYF.

This chain joins TRBV20-1 and TRBJ2-7, with a tentative D call TRBD1 (6 bases). V lost 0 bases and J 0 bases, leaving 18 bases between the germline ends. Germline V CDR1 and CDR2: DFQATT, SNEGSKA (reference sequence). CDR3 length: 17 residues. CDR3 protein: CSARDLPGQTSSYEQYF. The CDR3 region has the DNA TGCAGTGCTAGAGATCTGCCGGGACAAACCAGCTCCTACGAGCAGTACTTC.

The J gene is TRBJ2-1, the V gene TRBV20-1; D not certain. Trimming stripped 3 bases from V and 13 bases from J, with 16 bases between. The CDR3 has 12 amino acids. Germline assignment: CDR1 DFQATT and CDR2 SNEGSKA (reference sequence). CDR3: CSASGKSQFQFF. The CDR3 nucleotides read TGCAGTGCTAGTGGAAAAAGTCAGTTCCAGTTCTTC.

There are a few counts of this clonotype. The chain recombines TRBV6-6 with TRBJ2-7, with 7 bases lining up with TRBD2. Germline CDR1 reads MNHNY; CDR2 reads SVGAGI (reference sequence). The V and J ends lost 6 bases and 1 base, in that order; junction bases with no gene match: 9. There are 15 residues in the CDR3. The CDR3 here is CASSRGAGDSYEQYF. The CDR3 DNA sequence: TGTGCCAGCAGCAGAGGGGCGGGGGATTCCTACGAGCAGTACTTC.

This clonotype has more than one count but fewer than ten. The V call is TRBV7-9, the J call TRBJ1-2; TRBD1 might be the D (5 bases). The CDR3 extends over 14 amino acids. In germline, CDR1 is SEHNR, CDR2 FQNEAQ (reference sequence). V was clipped by 7 bases and J by 5 bases, with 17 bases between them. The CDR3 DNA sequence: TGTGCCAGCATCGCCCGGGGCGCAGGGTATGGCTACACCTTC. It codes for CASIARGAGYGYTF. Combining the CDR3 with reference TRBV7-9 and TRBJ1-2 gives the whole variable domain DTGVSQNPRHKITKRGQNVTFRCDPISEHNRLYWYRQTLGQGPEFLTYFQNEAQLEKSRLLSDRFSAERPKGSFSTLEIQRTEQGDSAMYLCASIARGAGYGYTFGSGTRLTVV.

This clonotype was detected only a few times. The gene calls are TRBV19 and TRBJ1-2; 8 bases agree with TRBD1. CDR3 length: 15 residues. Per the germline V gene, CDR1 is LNHDA and CDR2 is SQIVND (reference sequence). With V trimmed by 4 bases and J by 7 bases, 11 bases remained unmatched. The CDR3 DNA is TGTGCCAGTAGTACAGCTCGGGCAGGGGGCGTTGGCTACACCTTC. Translation: CASSTARAGGVGYTF.

The V call is TRBV20-1, the J call TRBJ1-5, with TRBD1 as a possible D gene (6 bases). V was pared by 3 bases and J by 2 bases, with 14 bases between. The CDR3 extends over 15 amino acids. CDR1 is DFQATT and CDR2 is SNEGSKA in the germline V gene (reference sequence). The CDR3 bases are TGCAGTGCTAGGCAGGGGCGGGTGGGCAATCAGCCCCAGCATTTT. Protein sequence: CSARQGRVGNQPQHF.

The chain recombines TRBV3-1 with TRBJ1-1; D remains ambiguous. The V end was cut by 3 bases, the J end by 1 base, with 6 bases between. CDR3 length: 13 residues. Germline loops: CDR1 LGHDT, CDR2 YNNKEL (reference sequence). CDR3 region: CASSQASNTEAFF. The CDR3 nucleotides read TGTGCCAGCAGCCAGGCGTCGAACACTGAAGCTTTCTTT.

The gene calls are TRBV20-1 and TRBJ2-1, with 9 bases fitting TRBD2. CDR3 length equals 15 residues. The J segment lost 2 bases and the V segment lost 4 bases, leaving 6 bases of the junction unmatched. From germline, CDR1 is DFQATT and CDR2 SNEGSKA (reference sequence). CDR3 in amino acids: CSAILAGRTYNEQFF. CDR3 nucleotide sequence: TGCAGTGCTATTCTAGCGGGGCGAACCTACAATGAGCAGTTCTTC.

The rearrangement uses TRBV27 and TRBJ2-3; TRBD2 matches 7 bases. From germline, CDR1 is MNHEY and CDR2 SMNVEV (reference sequence). V trimming: 4 bases; J trimming: 6 bases; junction bases outside the gene matches: 7. The CDR3 covers 14 residues. Here the CDR3 DNA reads TGTGCCAGCAGTTCCGGGCTAGCGGTGGATACGCAGTATTTT. Translation gives CASSSGLAVDTQYF.

The chain joins TRBV6-2 or TRBV6-3 to TRBJ1-5; D unresolved. V gave up 5 bases and J gave up 13 bases, with 12 bases separating them. Germline CDR1 reads MNHEY; CDR2 reads SVGEGT. The CDR3 covers 11 residues. CDR3 residues: CASSQSLSQHF. The CDR3 nucleotides are TGTGCCAGCAGTCAGTCATTGTCACAGCATTTT.

A note on this clonotype: A read error may account for a junction end that differs from germline. V is TRBV4-1 and J is TRBJ2-7, with D hard to call. Per the germline V gene, CDR1 is MGHRA and CDR2 is YSYEKL. The CDR3 has 15 amino acids. CDR3 amino acids: CASSQDLNWADERYF. As DNA, the CDR3 is TGCGCCAGCAGCCAGGACCTCAACTGGGCCGACGAGCGGTACTTC.

This clonotype came up a few times. The gene calls are TRBV7-8 and TRBJ2-6; D is possibly TRBD1 (5 bases). This CDR3 contains 16 residues. V was clipped by 1 base and J by 1 base, with 8 bases between them. In germline, CDR1 is SGHVS, CDR2 FQNEAQ. The CDR3 nucleotides read TGTGCCAGCAGCTTAGTGCAGGGATCTGGGGCCAACGTCCTGACTTTC. Translation gives CASSLVQGSGANVLTF.

This chain uses TRBV4-1 with TRBJ1-2; TRBD1 is a possible D gene (5 bases). The CDR3 runs 14 residues. Germline loops: CDR1 MGHRA, CDR2 YSYEKL. Trimming pared 1 base from V and 2 bases from J, leaving 8 bases between. CDR3 residues: CASSQGQRNYGYTF. CDR3 in DNA: TGCGCCAGCAGCCAAGGACAGAGGAACTATGGCTACACCTTC.

The V and J genes are TRBV6-5 and TRBJ1-2; D not certain. Between the trimmed V and J ends, which lost 1 base and 4 bases, there was a span of 4 bases. The CDR3 loop spans 12 amino acids. Germline V gene data show CDR1 as MNHEY and CDR2 as SVGAGI. CDR3 coding DNA: TGTGCCAGCAGTTACTTCGGCTATGGCTACACCTTC. It translates to CASSYFGYGYTF.

J is TRBJ2-4 and V is TRBV25-1, with 7 bases aligning to TRBD1. V trimming: 5 bases; J trimming: 8 bases; junction bases outside the gene matches: 9. The CDR3 has 14 residues. Germline CDR1 and CDR2: MGHDK and SYGVNS. This chain's CDR3 is CASSPNRGRHIQYF. CDR3 DNA: TGTGCCAGCAGTCCTAACAGGGGTAGGCACATTCAGTACTTC.

This clonotype was seen only a few times. The V gene is TRBV29-1, the J gene TRBJ2-7; the D gene is possibly TRBD1 (6 bases). The CDR3 runs to 12 residues. Germline loops: CDR1 SQVTM, CDR2 ANQGSEA. V was clipped by 7 bases and J by 2 bases, with 12 bases between them. The CDR3 here is CSAQTGPYEQYF. As DNA, the CDR3 is TGCAGCGCTCAGACAGGACCCTACGAGCAGTACTTC.